This T cell receptor (beta chain) was recovered during a study of T cells in Graves' hyperthyroidism and ophthalmopathy. The study, taken as a whole, reports: The model made its ophthalmopathy prediction, and onset followed a median approximately 7 months later.

PBMCs were collected from a roughly 10 ml volume of fresh peripheral blood. J was trimmed by 4 bases and V by 4 bases; bases with no gene match: 11. This CDR3 has 16 amino acids. CDR1 is SGHRS, CDR2 YFSETQ, per germline. This clonotype was recorded a few times. Its cognate antigen is unknown. Using RNA transcripts as the source, TCR beta CDR3 regions were amplified. The study used the HTBI primer set for a first-round RT-PCR of the TCR CDR3. TCRdb processed the multiplex PCR reads anew with MiXCR; each CDR3 protein has one entry. This sample has a few hundred thousand distinct CDR3 sequences; roughly 14% occur once, and the top ten carry approximately 14%.

This TCR was recovered from a young woman with Graves' hyperthyroidism. Specimen: blood. J is TRBJ2-7 and V is TRBV5-1, with TRBD2 matching over 10 bases. DNA of the CDR3: TGCGCCAGCAGCCGGACTAGCGGTTCCCTAGGGTACGAGCAGTACTTC. As protein: CASSRTSGSLGYEQYF.